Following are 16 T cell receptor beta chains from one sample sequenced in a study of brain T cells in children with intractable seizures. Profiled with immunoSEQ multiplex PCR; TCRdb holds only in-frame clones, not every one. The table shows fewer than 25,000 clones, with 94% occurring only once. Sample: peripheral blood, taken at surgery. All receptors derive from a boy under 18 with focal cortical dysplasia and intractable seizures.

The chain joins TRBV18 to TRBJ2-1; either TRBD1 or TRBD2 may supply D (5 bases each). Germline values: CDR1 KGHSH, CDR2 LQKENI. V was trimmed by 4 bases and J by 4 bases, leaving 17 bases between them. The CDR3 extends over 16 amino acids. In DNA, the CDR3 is TGTGCCAGCTCACTATACGACACTGGGGGATACAATGAGCAGTTCTTC. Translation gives CASSLYDTGGYNEQFF. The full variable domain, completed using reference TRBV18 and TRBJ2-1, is NAGVMQNPRHLVRRRGQEARLRCSPMKGHSHVYWYRQLPEEGLKFMVYLQKENIIDESGMPKERFSAEFPKEGPSILRIQQVVRGDSAAYFCASSLYDTGGYNEQFFGPGTRLTVL.

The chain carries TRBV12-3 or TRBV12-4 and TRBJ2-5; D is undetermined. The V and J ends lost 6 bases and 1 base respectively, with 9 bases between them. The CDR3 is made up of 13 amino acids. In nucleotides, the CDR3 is TGTGCCAGCAGCCGAGGCCCCCAAGAGACCCAGTACTTC. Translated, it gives CASSRGPQETQYF.

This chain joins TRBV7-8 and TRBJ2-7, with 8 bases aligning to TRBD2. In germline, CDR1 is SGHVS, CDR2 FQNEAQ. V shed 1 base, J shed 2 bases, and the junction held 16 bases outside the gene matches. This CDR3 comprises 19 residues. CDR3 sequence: CASSLDLERQRELTYEQYV. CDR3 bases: TGTGCCAGCAGCTTAGATCTCGAACGGCAGCGGGAGTTGACCTACGAGCAGTACGTC.

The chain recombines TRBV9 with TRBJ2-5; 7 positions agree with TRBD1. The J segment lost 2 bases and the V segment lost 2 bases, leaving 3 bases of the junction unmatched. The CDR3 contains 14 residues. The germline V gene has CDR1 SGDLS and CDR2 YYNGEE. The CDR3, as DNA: TGTGCCAGCAGCGTTGGACAGGAACAAGAGACCCAGTACTTC. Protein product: CASSVGQEQETQYF.

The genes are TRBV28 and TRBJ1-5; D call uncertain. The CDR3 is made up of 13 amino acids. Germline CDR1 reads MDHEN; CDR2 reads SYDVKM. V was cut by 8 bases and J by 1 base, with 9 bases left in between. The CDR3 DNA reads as TGTGCCAGCCGAGGGAGGAGCAATCAGCCCCAGCATTTT. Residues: CASRGRSNQPQHF.

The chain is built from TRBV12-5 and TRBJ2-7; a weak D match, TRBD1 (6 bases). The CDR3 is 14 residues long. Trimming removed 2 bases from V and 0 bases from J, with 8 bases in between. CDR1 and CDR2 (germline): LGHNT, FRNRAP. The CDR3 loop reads CASGLTGPSYEQYV. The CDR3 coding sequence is TGTGCTAGTGGTTTGACAGGGCCCTCCTACGAGCAGTACGTC.

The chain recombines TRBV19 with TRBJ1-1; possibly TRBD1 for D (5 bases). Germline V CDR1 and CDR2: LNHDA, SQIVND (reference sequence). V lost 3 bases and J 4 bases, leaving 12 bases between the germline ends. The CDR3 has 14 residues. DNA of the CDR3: TGTGCCAGTAGTATTGGGCAGGGCTTCACTGAAGCTTTCTTT. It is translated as CASSIGQGFTEAFF.

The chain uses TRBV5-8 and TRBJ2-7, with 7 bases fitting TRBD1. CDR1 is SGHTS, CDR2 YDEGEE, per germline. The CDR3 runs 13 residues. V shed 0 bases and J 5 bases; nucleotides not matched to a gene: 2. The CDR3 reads CASSLGQGNEQYF. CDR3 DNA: TGTGCCAGCAGCTTGGGACAGGGCAACGAGCAGTACTTC.

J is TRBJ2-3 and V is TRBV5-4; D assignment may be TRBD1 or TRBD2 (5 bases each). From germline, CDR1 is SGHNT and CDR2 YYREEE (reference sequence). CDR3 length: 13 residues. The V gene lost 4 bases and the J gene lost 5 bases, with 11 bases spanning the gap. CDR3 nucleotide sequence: TGTGCCAGCAGCCTCTCTGGGGGAGATACGCAGTATTTT. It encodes CASSLSGGDTQYF.

CDR3 nucleotide sequence: TGTGCCAGCAGTCCTCAGGGCTGGAGCACTGAAGCTTTCTTT. Translation gives CASSPQGWSTEAFF. The chain has TRBV6-6 and TRBJ1-1, with D possibly TRBD1 on 5 matching bases. The germline CDR1 and CDR2 sequences are MNHNY and SVGAGI (reference sequence). Trimming pared 5 bases from V and 4 bases from J, leaving 14 bases between. The CDR3 spans 14 residues.

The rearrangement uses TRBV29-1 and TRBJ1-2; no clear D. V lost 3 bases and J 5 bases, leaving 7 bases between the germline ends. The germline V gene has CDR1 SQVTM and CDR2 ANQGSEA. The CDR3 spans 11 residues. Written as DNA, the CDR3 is TGCAGCGTTGATGGACTATATGGCTACACCTTC. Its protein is CSVDGLYGYTF.

The CDR3 nucleotides read TGTGCCAGCAGCTTATCCGTGTCCTATGGCTACACCTTC. Residues: CASSLSVSYGYTF. V is TRBV5-4 and J is TRBJ1-2; D is uncertain. Per the germline V gene, CDR1 is SGHNT and CDR2 is YYREEE (reference sequence). CDR3 length: 13 amino acids. Trimming took 2 bases from V and 4 from J, leaving 9 bases between them.

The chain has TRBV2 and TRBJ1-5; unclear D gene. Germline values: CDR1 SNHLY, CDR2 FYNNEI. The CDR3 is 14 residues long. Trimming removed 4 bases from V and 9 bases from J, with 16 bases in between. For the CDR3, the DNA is TGTGCCAGCAGTGGCGGTACGGGCCCGGGGCCCCAGCATTTT. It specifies CASSGGTGPGPQHF.

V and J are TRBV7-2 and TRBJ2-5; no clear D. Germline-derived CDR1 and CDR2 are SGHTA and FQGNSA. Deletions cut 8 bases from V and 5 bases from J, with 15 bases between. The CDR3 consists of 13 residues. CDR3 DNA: TGTGCCAGCCGACCGCGACGTCAGGAGACCCAGTACTTC. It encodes CASRPRRQETQYF.

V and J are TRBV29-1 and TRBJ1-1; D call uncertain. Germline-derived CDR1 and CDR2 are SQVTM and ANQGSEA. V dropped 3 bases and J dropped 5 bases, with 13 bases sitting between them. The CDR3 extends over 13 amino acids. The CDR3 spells CSVDESGSTEAFF. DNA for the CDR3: TGCAGCGTTGACGAAAGCGGGTCGACTGAAGCTTTCTTT.

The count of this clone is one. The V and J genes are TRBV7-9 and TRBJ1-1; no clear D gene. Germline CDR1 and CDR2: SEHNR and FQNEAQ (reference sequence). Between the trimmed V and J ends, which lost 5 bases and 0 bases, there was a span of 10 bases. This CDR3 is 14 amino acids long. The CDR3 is CASSTRSVNTEAFF. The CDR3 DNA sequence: TGTGCCAGCAGCACCAGGAGCGTGAACACTGAAGCTTTCTTT.